Listed below are T cell receptor beta chains from one sample, sequenced in a study of blood T cell repertoires in COVID-19. The protocol was immunoSEQ multiplex PCR, while the TCRdb copy is restricted to in-frame clones and leaves out a portion. The sample lists some 270,000 clones, 84% seen once, with approximately 1.5% in the top ten. The sample was peripheral blood. All receptors derive from a middle-aged woman who had recovered from COVID-19. The CDR3 runs from the conserved cysteine through the conserved F or W. Fields, in order: J gene, clone size, V gene, D gene, CDR3 protein, CDR3 DNA. A D gene is named only where the DNA matches it firmly. The size entry is marked missing in some rows and otherwise reads once, few, many or a size class.

TRBJ1-5,.,TRBV3-1/TRBV3-2,TRBD1,CASSQDWSGQGVNQPQHF,TGTGCCAGCAGCCAAGATTGGTCGGGACAGGGGGTCAATCAGCCCCAGCATTTT
TRBJ1-3,.,TRBV7-2,TRBD1,CASSLAWTGGGNTIYF,TGTGCCAGCAGCTTAGCGTGGACAGGGGGTGGAAACACCATATATTTT
TRBJ2-5,.,TRBV5-1,TRBD2,CASSLALVRGGGQETQYF,TGCGCCAGCAGCTTGGCCCTGGTCCGCGGGGGGGGTCAAGAGACCCAGTACTTC
TRBJ2-2,.,TRBV19,TRBD2,CASSIDSSGGLNTGELFF,TGTGCCAGTAGTATAGATTCTAGCGGGGGCCTAAACACCGGGGAGCTGTTTTTT
TRBJ2-7,once,TRBV7-9,TRBD2,CASRFGTSGEQYF,TGTGCCAGCAGATTCGGGACTAGCGGCGAGCAGTACTTC
TRBJ2-2,once,TRBV29-1,.,CSVPTDSRVNTGELFF,TGCAGCGTCCCTACTGACTCCCGGGTCAACACCGGGGAGCTGTTTTTT
TRBJ1-3,.,TRBV5-4,TRBD1,CASSLGDRYSGNTIYF,TGTGCCAGCAGCTTGGGGGACAGGTACTCTGGAAACACCATATATTTT
TRBJ2-7,.,TRBV2,.,CASINEVAYEQYF,TGTGCCAGCATTAATGAGGTAGCCTACGAGCAGTACTTC
TRBJ1-2,.,TRBV29-1,.,CSVESSVIGGYRGYTF,TGCAGCGTTGAAAGTTCGGTGATAGGCGGGTACCGTGGCTACACCTTC
TRBJ1-1,.,TRBV28,TRBD1,CASNLQGGRGTEAFF,TGTGCCAGCAACCTCCAAGGGGGCCGAGGTACTGAAGCTTTCTTT
TRBJ1-2,.,TRBV18,.,CASSPADYYGYTF,TGTGCCAGCTCGCCGGCGGACTACTATGGCTACACCTTC
TRBJ1-2,.,TRBV7-2,TRBD1,CASSLVGGWETNYGYTF,TGTGCCAGCAGCTTAGTAGGGGGCTGGGAGACTAACTATGGCTACACCTTC
TRBJ2-5,.,TRBV7-9,TRBD2,CASSSGTSGGAQETQYF,TGTGCCAGCAGCTCTGGGACTAGCGGGGGGGCCCAAGAGACCCAGTACTTC
TRBJ2-1,.,TRBV6-5,TRBD1,CASRMSGQGYNEQFF,TGTGCCAGCAGGATGTCGGGACAGGGGTACAATGAGCAGTTCTTC
TRBJ1-2,.,TRBV18,.,CASSPMGADYGYTF,TGTGCCAGCTCACCGATGGGGGCCGACTATGGCTACACCTTC
TRBJ2-4,.,TRBV2,.,CASSEMEGNIQYF,TGTGCCAGCAGTGAGATGGAGGGTAACATTCAGTACTTC
TRBJ2-3,.,TRBV19,.,CASSIGTSPDTQYF,TGTGCCAGTAGTATTGGTACTAGCCCAGATACGCAGTATTTT
TRBJ2-7,.,TRBV28,.,CASRSSYEQYF,TGTGCCAGCCGGTCTTCGTACGAGCAGTACTTC
TRBJ1-5,.,TRBV28,.,CASSPPSPRVLYQPQHF,TGTGCCAGCAGTCCTCCAAGCCCGCGGGTTCTTTATCAGCCCCAGCATTTT
TRBJ1-5,.,TRBV2,.,CASSGLGLQPQHF,TGTGCCAGCAGTGGTCTGGGGCTTCAGCCCCAGCATTTT
TRBJ1-4,.,TRBV5-1,.,CASSLRDSLGGEKLFF,TGCGCCAGCAGCTTGCGGGACTCCCTGGGGGGTGAAAAACTGTTTTTT